Given below is one TCR beta chain in context. Its antigen is unidentified. Repertoires were generated with immunoSEQ multiplex PCR, while TCRdb's copy carries only in-frame clones and drops some. The sample lists fewer than 90,000 clones, about nine tenths occurring once. This record belongs to a study of T cell responses to AZD1222 COVID-19 vaccine. At the level of the study: Samples with a second dose at about 4 or about 12 weeks were pooled together.

Germline CDR1 is SQVTM and CDR2 is ANQGSEA. The CDR3 extends over 13 amino acids. The germline V and J ends were trimmed by 5 bases and 4 bases, with 14 bases remaining between them. Study-level points and caveats: Variant regions that are unmutated are reportedly the target of nearly half of spike-specific TCRs. With two AZD1222 doses given, Spike-specific TCR breadth and depth both rose.

This chain joins TRBV29-1 and TRBJ1-2; D may be TRBD1 (5 bases). This sequence originates from an adult in good health. Here the sequenced sample was peripheral blood, taken on day 0 of AZD1222 vaccination. The CDR3 protein is CSVPIGASYGYTF. The DNA for the CDR3 is TGCAGCGTTCCGATAGGGGCCTCCTATGGCTACACCTTC.